These 17 T cell receptor beta chains were sequenced from one sample in a study of blood T cell repertoires in COVID-19. Profiling relied on immunoSEQ multiplex PCR, and the TCRdb table lists in-frame clones only, not all of them. Among 100,000 or so clones, nearly 90% were seen once, and the ten largest hold around 6.5%. The specimen was peripheral blood. The source of these receptors is a woman aged 60-75 years with acute or convalescent COVID-19.

The chain has TRBV19 and TRBJ1-1; D is uncertain. Germline loops: CDR1 LNHDA, CDR2 SQIVND (reference sequence). Trimming cost V 6 bases and J 6 bases, with 17 bases left between them. The CDR3 runs to 14 residues. The CDR3 coding sequence is TGTGCCAGTAGCCCCCACCGGGGTTATGCTGAAGCTTTCTTT. Amino acids: CASSPHRGYAEAFF. Filled out from reference TRBV19 and TRBJ1-1, the complete variable domain reads DGGITQSPKYLFRKEGQNVTLSCEQNLNHDAMYWYRQDPGQGLRLIYYSQIVNDFQKGDIAEGYSVSREKKESFPLTVTSAQKNPTAFYLCASSPHRGYAEAFFGQGTRLTVV.

The gene calls are TRBV5-6 and TRBJ1-1; tentatively, D is TRBD1 (6 bases). This CDR3 has 16 amino acids. Looked up from germline, CDR1 is SGHDT and CDR2 is YYEEEE. V lost 1 base and J 1 base, leaving 14 bases between the germline ends. The DNA for the CDR3 is TGTGCCAGCAGCTTGACCGGGACAATACCGAACACTGAAGCTTTCTTT. Translation: CASSLTGTIPNTEAFF. Full variable domain (missing parts from reference TRBV5-6 and TRBJ1-1): DAGVTQSPTHLIKTRGQQVTLRCSPKSGHDTVSWYQQALGQGPQFIFQYYEEEERQRGNFPDRFSGHQFPNYSSELNVNALLLGDSALYLCASSLTGTIPNTEAFFGQGTRLTVV.

This clone was observed a few times. This chain uses TRBV2 with TRBJ1-2; D might be TRBD1 (6 bases). This CDR3 region has 13 residues. In germline, CDR1 is SNHLY, CDR2 FYNNEI. Trimming removed 6 bases at V and 8 bases at J, with 16 bases between. The DNA for the CDR3 is TGTGCCAGCAGAATGGACAGCTCGGGAGGCTACACCTTC. Its protein product is CASRMDSSGGYTF.

The rearrangement uses TRBV19 and TRBJ2-5; D possibly corresponds to TRBD2 (5 bases). The CDR3 is made up of 9 amino acids. Germline lookup yields CDR1 LNHDA and CDR2 SQIVND (reference sequence). Trimming cost V 7 bases and J 9 bases, with 6 bases left between them. Here the CDR3 reads CASTEAQYF. Written as DNA, the CDR3 is TGTGCCAGTACGGAGGCCCAGTACTTC.

This clone has only one observation. The rearrangement links TRBV7-9 to TRBJ2-1, with D perhaps TRBD2 (5 bases). V dropped 11 bases and J dropped 6 bases, with 11 bases sitting between them. From germline, CDR1 is SEHNR and CDR2 FQNEAQ (reference sequence). The CDR3 is 11 amino acids. As DNA, the CDR3 is TGTGCCGCCGACCGGGGCAATGAGCAGTTCTTC. As protein: CAADRGNEQFF.

This chain links TRBV6-6 with TRBJ1-6; TRBD1 matches 7 bases. CDR1 and CDR2 from the germline V gene are MNHNY and SVGAGI (reference sequence). This CDR3 comprises 14 residues. V dropped 6 bases and J dropped 8; count of bases not matched to a gene: 7. The CDR3 region is CASSWGTEDSPLHF. The DNA of the CDR3 is TGTGCCAGCAGCTGGGGGACAGAGGATTCACCCCTCCACTTT.

This chain uses TRBV7-9 with TRBJ1-3, with D possibly TRBD1 on 5 matching bases. V dropped 0 bases and J dropped 4 bases, with 10 bases sitting between them. The CDR3 runs 15 residues. CDR1 and CDR2 from the germline V gene are SEHNR and FQNEAQ (reference sequence). CDR3 sequence (DNA): TGTGCCAGCAGCTTAGCGCTCCAGGGAGGAAACACCATATATTTT. Its protein is CASSLALQGGNTIYF.

To note about this clone: Other DNA sequences in the same sample also yield this CDR3. The rearrangement links TRBV3-1 (or the pseudogene TRBV3-2) to TRBJ2-3; D possibly corresponds to TRBD2 (5 bases). This CDR3 spans 14 amino acids. Germline assignment: CDR1 LGHDT and CDR2 YNNKEL (reference sequence). Trimming cost V 1 base and J 0 bases, with 5 bases left between them. CDR3: CASSQGRSTDTQYF. The CDR3 nucleotides are TGTGCCAGCAGCCAAGGGAGGAGCACAGATACGCAGTATTTT.

The chain couples TRBV6-4 to TRBJ2-1; weak D call: TRBD1 (5 bases). Germline CDR1 and CDR2: MRHNA and SNTAGT. The ends were cut back, 6 bases at V and 2 bases at J, with 8 bases in the middle. CDR3 length: 13 amino acids. DNA for the CDR3: TGTGCCAGCAGAGCAGGGCCCTACAATGAGCAGTTCTTC. This sequence encodes CASRAGPYNEQFF.

This chain joins TRBV6-2 or TRBV6-3 and TRBJ2-2; TRBD2 aligns across 10 bases. Per germline, CDR1 MNHEY and CDR2 SVGEGT. The V segment lost 5 bases and the J segment 6 bases; nucleotides outside the gene matches: 9. This CDR3 is 16 amino acids long. The CDR3 nucleotides read TGTGCCAGCAGTGTATCTAGCGGGAGAAACCCCGGGGAGCTGTTTTTT. It yields the protein CASSVSSGRNPGELFF.

V and J are TRBV25-1 and TRBJ1-3, with no clear D. Germline-derived CDR1 and CDR2 are MGHDK and SYGVNS. The CDR3 is made up of 12 amino acids. V was cut by 9 bases and J by 3 bases, with 9 bases left in between. DNA of the CDR3: TGTGCCAGTAGAGGGAGTGGAAACACCATATATTTT. Translation gives CASRGSGNTIYF.

Only one count was recorded for this clone. The gene calls are TRBV18 and TRBJ2-1; weak D call: TRBD2 (6 bases). Deletions cut 2 bases from V and 9 bases from J, with 11 bases between. The CDR3 loop spans 13 amino acids. CDR1 is KGHSH and CDR2 is LQKENI in the germline V gene. Here the CDR3 DNA reads TGTGCCAGCTCACCAGTCAGGGAGGTTGAGCAGTTCTTC. Residues: CASSPVREVEQFF. Full variable domain (remainder filled in from reference TRBV18 and TRBJ2-1): NAGVMQNPRHLVRRRGQEARLRCSPMKGHSHVYWYRQLPEEGLKFMVYLQKENIIDESGMPKERFSAEFPKEGPSILRIQQVVRGDSAAYFCASSPVREVEQFFGPGTRLTVL.

As to this clone: Germline is not matched at one junction end, which may reflect a read error. This rearrangement joins TRBV6-6 to TRBJ1-5; D may be TRBD1 (5 bases). Germline V gene data show CDR1 as MNHNY and CDR2 as SVGAGI (reference sequence). This CDR3 has 11 amino acids. This chain's CDR3 is CASSYRQLQHF. For the CDR3, the DNA is TGTGCCAGCAGTTATAGACAGCTCCAGCATTTT.

There are a few counts of this clone. The chain links TRBV6-5 to TRBJ2-1; 8 bases are a match to TRBD1. Per the germline V gene, CDR1 is MNHEY and CDR2 is SVGAGI. The V and J ends lost 6 bases and 6 bases, in that order; junction bases with no gene match: 10. This CDR3 is 15 amino acids long. CDR3 loop: CASRRQGKAGNEQFF. In DNA, the CDR3 is TGTGCCAGCAGAAGACAGGGGAAGGCGGGCAATGAGCAGTTCTTC.

The rearrangement joins TRBV19 to TRBJ1-5, with TRBD1 matching 7 bases. Germline V gene sequence: CDR1 LNHDA, CDR2 SQIVND (reference sequence). This CDR3 has 17 amino acids. The V gene end was trimmed by 5 bases and the J gene end by 2 bases; junction bases not matched to a gene: 12. The CDR3 sequence: CASSVTGARGGNQPQHF. The DNA for the CDR3 is TGTGCCAGTAGTGTTACAGGGGCCCGGGGTGGCAATCAGCCCCAGCATTTT.

The V and J genes are TRBV2 and TRBJ1-4; weak D call: TRBD1 (6 bases). V lost 7 bases and J lost 8, with 17 bases in between. The CDR3 has 14 residues. Germline assignment: CDR1 SNHLY and CDR2 FYNNEI. This chain's CDR3 is CASKRTVGAEKLFF. The CDR3 nucleotides are TGTGCCAGCAAAAGGACAGTAGGAGCAGAAAAACTGTTTTTT. The complete variable domain, with remaining parts taken from reference TRBV2 and TRBJ1-4, reads EPEVTQTPSHQVTQMGQEVILRCVPISNHLYFYWYRQILGQKVEFLVSFYNNEISEKSEIFDDQFSVERPDGSNFTLKIRSTKLEDSAMYFCASKRTVGAEKLFFGSGTQLSVL.

The chain couples TRBV23-1 to TRBJ2-1; 7 nucleotides line up with TRBD1. TRBV23-1 is filed as an ORF, its function uncertain. The CDR3 has 14 amino acids. Trimming cost V 3 bases and J 4 bases; bases outside gene matches: 3. The CDR3 loop is CASSQRQGYNEQFF. The CDR3 DNA follows: TGCGCCAGCAGTCAGAGACAGGGATACAATGAGCAGTTCTTC.